The 21 T cell receptor beta chains listed next were all sequenced from one sample in a study of blood T cell repertoires in COVID-19. Generated by immunoSEQ multiplex PCR, the TCRdb table keeps only in-frame clones and is missing some. This table holds 35,000 to 45,000 clones, over 65% found once. Input material: peripheral blood. The source of these receptors is a man at least 80 years old with acute or convalescent COVID-19.

The chain employs TRBV6-1 and TRBJ2-4, with 8 positions matching TRBD2. Germline-derived CDR1 and CDR2 are MNHNS and SASEGT. The CDR3 runs to 15 residues. The ends lost 2 bases at V and 4 bases at J; junction bases unmatched: 4. The CDR3 nucleotides are TGTGCCAGCAGTGAAAACACTAGCGGTAAAAACATTCAGTACTTC. Protein sequence: CASSENTSGKNIQYF.

V is TRBV28 and J is TRBJ2-7; 14 nucleotides agree with TRBD2. The CDR3 spans 20 residues. Germline V gene sequence: CDR1 MDHEN, CDR2 SYDVKM. J gave up 0 bases and V 6 bases, and 16 bases lay outside the gene matches. The CDR3: CASSLGTSGRKGGRSYEQYF. The CDR3 nucleotides read TGTGCCAGCAGCCTAGGGACTAGCGGGAGAAAAGGAGGTCGCTCCTACGAGCAGTACTTC.

The CDR3 sequence: CASIGGRAYNEQFF. The CDR3 DNA sequence: TGTGCCAGCATAGGCGGGAGAGCCTACAATGAGCAGTTCTTC. This chain uses TRBV7-9 with TRBJ2-1; TRBD2 agrees at 7 bases. The CDR3 covers 14 residues. Trimming removed 7 bases from V and 2 bases from J; junction bases left unmatched: 5. Germline CDR1 and CDR2: SEHNR and FQNEAQ (reference sequence).

The chain employs TRBV19 and TRBJ1-2; 7 bases are a match to TRBD1. Per germline, CDR1 LNHDA and CDR2 SQIVND (reference sequence). Trimming at V came to 7 bases and at J to 3 bases, leaving 8 bases not matched to a gene. This CDR3 contains 14 residues. The CDR3 is CASNSRGTDYGYTF. The DNA for the CDR3 is TGTGCCAGTAATTCCCGAGGGACAGACTATGGCTACACCTTC.

This clone was observed a few times. The chain carries TRBV2 and TRBJ1-4, with TRBD1 identical over 11 bases. Trimming cost V 5 bases and J 6 bases; bases outside gene matches: 2. This CDR3 spans 14 amino acids. CDR1 is SNHLY and CDR2 is FYNNEI in the germline V gene. Here the CDR3 DNA reads TGTGCCAGCAGTTGGACAGGGGGCTATGAAAAACTGTTTTTT. This translates into CASSWTGGYEKLFF.

This chain uses TRBV27 with TRBJ2-1, with 12 nucleotides matching TRBD2. The CDR3 runs to 15 residues. The germline CDR1 and CDR2 sequences are MNHEY and SMNVEV (reference sequence). V shed 5 bases and J 4 bases; nucleotides not matched to a gene: 3. CDR3 region: CASSLGLAGYNEQFF. CDR3 nucleotides: TGTGCCAGCAGTCTAGGACTAGCGGGATACAATGAGCAGTTCTTC.

The genes are TRBV11-3 and TRBJ2-7; 7 bases align to TRBD1. Germline V gene data show CDR1 as SGHNT and CDR2 as YENEEA. V gave up 4 bases and J gave up 3 bases; unmatched junction bases: 3. This CDR3 has 13 amino acids. In DNA, the CDR3 is TGTGCCAGCAGCTACGACAGGGACTACGAGCAGTACTTC. Translation: CASSYDRDYEQYF.

The V gene is TRBV19, the J gene TRBJ1-2; the D is unclear. Trimming pared 7 bases from V and 4 bases from J, leaving 10 bases between. The CDR3 is made up of 12 amino acids. CDR1 LNHDA and CDR2 SQIVND come from the germline V gene (reference sequence). CDR3 residues: CASTSEVYGYTF. The CDR3 nucleotides read TGTGCCAGTACGAGCGAGGTCTATGGCTACACCTTC.

This clone was counted at least ten times. In nucleotides, the CDR3 is TGTGCCAGCAGCCCAGGGACAGCAAGGGGGGAGCAGTACTTC. It is translated as CASSPGTARGEQYF. This sequence joins TRBV5-6 and TRBJ2-7, with 7 nucleotides matching TRBD1. Germline trimming cut 4 bases from V and 7 bases from J; bases unmatched to any gene: 11. This CDR3 spans 14 amino acids. Germline V gene data show CDR1 as SGHDT and CDR2 as YYEEEE.

This clone has a handful of counts. This chain uses TRBV4-3 with TRBJ1-5; D uncertain. The CDR3 extends over 16 amino acids. Germline CDR1 is LGHNA and CDR2 is YSLEER. The V gene lost 0 bases and the J gene lost 0 bases, with 9 bases spanning the gap. The CDR3 here is CASSQDPYYSNQPQHF. The DNA for the CDR3 is TGCGCCAGCAGCCAAGATCCGTATTATAGCAATCAGCCCCAGCATTTT.

The chain combines TRBV28 with TRBJ1-4, with D possibly TRBD1 on 6 matching bases. Trimming took 7 bases from V and 2 from J, leaving 11 bases between them. CDR1 is MDHEN and CDR2 is SYDVKM in the germline V gene. The CDR3 loop spans 14 amino acids. The CDR3 DNA reads TGTGCCAGCATAGGGGGTCTGACTAATGAAAAACTGTTTTTT. It is translated as CASIGGLTNEKLFF.

The CDR3 here is CASTPTGPHSYEQYF. The CDR3, as DNA: TGTGCCAGCACCCCGACAGGGCCTCACTCCTACGAGCAGTACTTC. The rearrangement uses TRBV6-5 and TRBJ2-7, with 7 nucleotides matching TRBD1. Germline trimming cut 7 bases from V and 0 bases from J; bases unmatched to any gene: 9. CDR3 length: 15 amino acids. CDR1 is MNHEY, CDR2 SVGAGI, per germline.

The rearrangement links TRBV2 to TRBJ2-7; maybe TRBD2 (5 bases). Germline loops: CDR1 SNHLY, CDR2 FYNNEI. V was trimmed by 5 bases and J by 6 bases, leaving 11 bases between them. CDR3 length: 12 residues. Written as DNA, the CDR3 is TGTGCCAGCAGTTGGACTTCCGGCGAGCAGTACTTC. This sequence encodes CASSWTSGEQYF.

The rearrangement uses TRBV6-5 and TRBJ1-1; D possibly corresponds to TRBD1 (5 bases). This CDR3 region has 14 residues. The V end lost 2 bases, the J end lost 4 bases, and 11 bases lay between the germline ends. Germline V gene data show CDR1 as MNHEY and CDR2 as SVGAGI. In DNA, the CDR3 is TGTGCCAGCAGTTACCGGGGGGACGGCACTGAAGCTTTCTTT. It encodes CASSYRGDGTEAFF.

The gene calls are TRBV7-2 and TRBJ2-1; weak D call: TRBD2 (6 bases). The V end was cut by 0 bases, the J end by 6 bases, with 12 bases between. This CDR3 has 15 residues. The germline gives CDR1 SGHTA, CDR2 FQGNSA. CDR3 DNA sequence: TGTGCCAGCAGCTTAGCGCTTACTAGCTTCAATGAGCAGTTCTTC. Translation: CASSLALTSFNEQFF.

This clone was counted a few times. This sequence joins TRBV29-1 and TRBJ2-5; 9 bases agree with TRBD2. V lost 8 bases and J lost 6; bases outside the gene matches: 10. The CDR3 runs 13 residues. The germline gives CDR1 SQVTM, CDR2 ANQGSEA. The CDR3 spells CSLRETSGQTQYF. CDR3 DNA sequence: TGCAGCCTCCGTGAGACTAGCGGTCAGACCCAGTACTTC.

The chain combines TRBV18 with TRBJ2-1; 10 bases are a match to TRBD2. The CDR3 covers 18 residues. Germline values: CDR1 KGHSH, CDR2 LQKENI. Unmatched junction bases numbered 8, after V lost 1 base and J lost 2 bases. CDR3 DNA sequence: TGTGCCAGCTCACCACGGTTAGCGGGAGGAAGCGCCTACAATGAGCAGTTCTTC. Encoded protein: CASSPRLAGGSAYNEQFF.

The V and J genes are TRBV28 and TRBJ2-1, with 15 bases aligning to TRBD2. The V gene end was trimmed by 1 base and the J gene end by 7 bases; junction bases not matched to a gene: 2. CDR3 size: 16 residues. The germline gives CDR1 MDHEN, CDR2 SYDVKM. The CDR3 DNA reads TGTGCCAGCAGTTTATTTGGGACTAGCGGGAGGAATGAGCAGTTCTTC. Translation gives CASSLFGTSGRNEQFF.

The rearrangement joins TRBV24-1 to TRBJ2-1; 14 bases are shared with TRBD2. Germline CDR1 is KGHDR and CDR2 is SFDVKD. This CDR3 is built from 15 residues. The junction had 7 bases not matched to a gene; V was cut back by 9 bases and J by 7 bases. The CDR3 spells CATGGGLAGDNEQFF. The CDR3, as DNA: TGTGCCACCGGGGGGGGACTAGCGGGAGATAATGAGCAGTTCTTC.

This sequence joins TRBV5-1 and TRBJ2-2, with 7 bases aligning to TRBD2. This CDR3 is built from 16 residues. Germline assignment: CDR1 SGHRS and CDR2 YFSETQ. Germline trimming cut 4 bases from V and 0 bases from J; bases unmatched to any gene: 6. CDR3 protein: CASSPLAGTNTGELFF. CDR3 nucleotide sequence: TGCGCCAGCAGCCCCTTAGCGGGTACGAACACCGGGGAGCTGTTTTTT.

The chain employs TRBV29-1 and TRBJ2-7; D is possibly TRBD1 (6 bases). Germline-derived CDR1 and CDR2 are SQVTM and ANQGSEA. Trimming took 3 bases from V and 8 from J, leaving 20 bases between them. The CDR3 covers 14 residues. CDR3 region: CSVEVPGQGRKQYF. For the CDR3, the DNA is TGCAGCGTTGAGGTGCCGGGACAAGGCAGAAAGCAGTACTTC.